Below, 23 T cell receptor beta chains from the same sample are listed, as sequenced in a study of blood T cells in healthy people across ages. Then a second PCR, running about 6 to 11 cycles, was carried out with a sample-barcoded 5' primer and a J-beta primer mix. From the 5' RACE reads, TCRdb called clonotypes with MiXCR, one entry per CDR3 protein. This table has about 680,000 distinct CDR3 sequences, approximately 49% appearing once. The sample consisted of blood. The source is a woman aged 60-70 years in good health.

The chain combines TRBV20-1 with TRBJ2-2, with TRBD1 matching 7 bases. This CDR3 region has 13 residues. J was trimmed by 4 bases and V by 4 bases; bases with no gene match: 3. Germline CDR1 reads DFQATT; CDR2 reads SNEGSKA (reference sequence). The chain's CDR3 is CSATDRITGELFF. CDR3 sequence (DNA): TGCAGTGCTACGGACAGGATCACCGGGGAGCTGTTTTTT.

This clonotype was counted many times. Its ends do not fully match the called genes, so a read error is possible. The genes are TRBV25-1 and TRBJ2-3; tentatively, D is TRBD2 (5 bases). This CDR3 has 12 amino acids. The germline V gene has CDR1 MGHDK and CDR2 SYGVNS. This CDR3 is CASRGSTDTQYF. CDR3 nucleotides: TGCGCCAGCCGGGGAAGCACAGATACGCAGTATTTT.

This sequence joins TRBV27 and TRBJ2-7; 9 positions match TRBD1. The CDR3 loop spans 14 amino acids. Trimming at V came to 7 bases and at J to 3 bases, leaving 7 bases not matched to a gene. Germline CDR1 reads MNHEY; CDR2 reads SMNVEV (reference sequence). CDR3 sequence: CASTRLGQGYEQYF. The CDR3 DNA follows: TGTGCCAGCACGCGCTTGGGACAGGGCTACGAGCAGTACTTC.

The rearrangement joins TRBV5-1 to TRBJ1-4; D is unresolved. This CDR3 region has 15 residues. The V gene lost 4 bases and the J gene lost 8 bases, with 18 bases spanning the gap. Germline CDR1 and CDR2: SGHRS and YFSETQ. The CDR3, as DNA: TGCGCCAGCAGCCCAATTGGCGCGAGGTTGGAAAAACTGTTTTTT. It codes for CASSPIGARLEKLFF.

The V gene is TRBV6-6, the J gene TRBJ1-4; weak D call: TRBD1 (6 bases). V lost 6 bases and J 5 bases, leaving 16 bases between the germline ends. The V gene's germline CDR1 is MNHNY and CDR2 SVGAGI (reference sequence). The CDR3 is 15 residues long. The CDR3 loop is CASRPNRASNEKLFF. The CDR3 DNA follows: TGTGCCAGCAGACCGAACAGGGCCAGCAATGAAAAACTGTTTTTT.

The chain joins TRBV7-9 to TRBJ2-2; D might be TRBD1 (6 bases). The germline V and J ends were trimmed by 5 bases and 3 bases, with 10 bases remaining between them. Germline loops: CDR1 SEHNR, CDR2 FQNEAQ (reference sequence). The CDR3 is 14 residues long. CDR3 residues: CASSANRDTGELFF. CDR3 DNA sequence: TGTGCCAGCAGCGCCAACAGGGACACCGGGGAGCTGTTTTTT.

This clonotype was observed a handful of times. The chain employs TRBV4-3 and TRBJ1-2, with D perhaps TRBD1 (6 bases). The CDR3 spans 13 residues. Germline assignment: CDR1 LGHNA and CDR2 YSLEER. V was cut by 4 bases and J by 7 bases, with 13 bases left in between. In nucleotides, the CDR3 is TGCGCCAGCAGCCCCGAGGGGGGGCTTGGCTACACCTTC. Protein: CASSPEGGLGYTF.

The sample holds a few counts of this clonotype. This sequence joins TRBV3-1 and TRBJ1-2, with D unclear. The CDR3 spans 14 residues. Germline V lookup: CDR1 LGHDT, CDR2 YNNKEL (reference sequence). Trimming left V 0 bases short and J 7 bases short, with 12 bases between. The CDR3 reads CASSQEGSVSGYTF. The CDR3, as DNA: TGTGCCAGCAGCCAAGAGGGCAGCGTTTCTGGCTACACCTTC.

A remark on this clonotype: Since a much larger clone is just one base distant, this may be a read error. V usage is TRBV5-1 and J usage is TRBJ2-5; 8 bases align to TRBD2. The CDR3 totals 16 residues. In germline, CDR1 is SGHRS, CDR2 YFSETQ. The CDR3 loop is CASSNLPAGAGETLYF. In DNA, the CDR3 is TGCGCCAGCAGCAACCTGCCAGCGGGAGCGGGAGAGACCCTGTACTTC.

Details on this clonotype: The junction departs from the called germline gene at one end, perhaps through a read error. CDR3 amino acids: CAISERGRAFYGYIF. The CDR3 DNA reads as TGTGCCATCAGTGAAAGGGGGCGCGCCTTCTATGGCTACATCTTC. V is TRBV10-3 and J is TRBJ1-2, with 7 bases identical to TRBD1. This CDR3 spans 15 amino acids. Germline V gives CDR1 ENHRY, CDR2 SYGVKD.

This clonotype turned up a few times. The rearrangement joins TRBV10-3 to TRBJ1-1, with 7 bases that match TRBD1. Germline CDR1 and CDR2: ENHRY and SYGVKD. The CDR3 is made up of 14 amino acids. V shed 2 bases and J 5 bases; nucleotides not matched to a gene: 5. This CDR3 is CAISERGPTTEAFF. The CDR3 coding sequence is TGTGCCATCAGTGAGAGGGGGCCAACAACTGAAGCTTTCTTT.

There are many counts of this clonotype. The rearrangement uses TRBV20-1 and TRBJ2-7; TRBD1 aligns across 12 bases. J gave up 5 bases and V 6 bases, and 14 bases lay outside the gene matches. This CDR3 has 16 amino acids. Germline V gene lookup returns CDR1 DFQATT and CDR2 SNEGSKA (reference sequence). DNA for the CDR3: TGCAGTGCCAGGCCTGGGACAGGGGGCAGTCGGAACGAGCAGTACTTC. Protein product: CSARPGTGGSRNEQYF.

About this clonotype: This likely comes from a read error, as the CDR3 has no conserved phenylalanine or tryptophan at its end. The DNA is omitted, as the CDR3 cannot be located on it reliably, and the CDR3 follows TCRdb's listing. The chain is built from TRBV4-1 and TRBJ1-2; TRBD1 reflects the table's D call only, with no check against the DNA. Germline lookup yields CDR1 MGHRA and CDR2 YSYEKL. The CDR3 is 15 amino acids in total, end residues counted. CDR3 protein: CASSQDPGQGGGHTV.

The rearrangement links TRBV7-2 to TRBJ2-7; D unresolved. The CDR3 consists of 17 residues. Trimming took 5 bases from V and 7 from J, leaving 27 bases between them. The germline CDR1 and CDR2 sequences are SGHTA and FQGNSA. CDR3 amino acids: CASSRPLIPSSYNEQYF. The CDR3 coding sequence is TGTGCCAGCAGCCGTCCTCTTATCCCGAGCTCCTACAATGAGCAGTACTTC.

The sample holds a few counts of this clonotype. This chain joins TRBV7-2 and TRBJ2-5, with 13 bases matching TRBD2. Germline assignment: CDR1 SGHTA and CDR2 FQGNSA. V shed 6 bases, J shed 5 bases, and the junction held 12 bases outside the gene matches. The CDR3 covers 17 residues. The CDR3 bases are TGTGCCAGCAGTCCTGGGGGGACTAGCGGGATAGGGGAGACCCAGTACTTC. Its protein is CASSPGGTSGIGETQYF.

This clonotype has only a few counts. V and J are TRBV9 and TRBJ2-6; possibly TRBD1 for D (5 bases). This CDR3 is built from 17 residues. Between the trimmed V and J ends, which lost 4 bases and 0 bases, there was a span of 14 bases. CDR1 is SGDLS and CDR2 is YYNGEE in the germline V gene. CDR3 bases: TGTGCCAGCAGCTTAGGACACACGAGCTCTGGGGCCAACGTCCTGACTTTC. It is translated as CASSLGHTSSGANVLTF.

This clonotype came up a few times. This chain uses TRBV6-2 or TRBV6-3 with TRBJ2-7; the match to TRBD2 covers 10 bases. Germline V gene sequence: CDR1 MNHEY, CDR2 SVGEGT. The CDR3 is 14 residues long. V lost 5 bases, J lost 2 bases, and 3 bases stayed unmatched. This CDR3 is CASSGGLAAYEQYF. DNA for the CDR3: TGTGCCAGCAGTGGCGGACTAGCGGCCTACGAGCAGTACTTC.

The rearrangement uses TRBV7-2 and TRBJ1-2; no firm D call. The CDR3 loop spans 12 amino acids. The V end lost 3 bases, the J end lost 7 bases, and 9 bases lay between the germline ends. The germline V gene encodes CDR1 SGHTA and CDR2 FQGNSA. CDR3 amino acids: CASSLAWGGYTF. Here the CDR3 DNA reads TGTGCCAGCAGCTTGGCCTGGGGTGGCTACACCTTC.

Here the CDR3 DNA reads TGTGCCAGCAGCAGACAGGGGTTTAGCAATCAGCCCCAGCATTTT. It specifies CASSRQGFSNQPQHF. The chain recombines TRBV28 with TRBJ1-5, with TRBD1 identical over 8 bases. Germline trimming cut 6 bases from V and 0 bases from J; bases unmatched to any gene: 4. This CDR3 comprises 15 residues. From germline, CDR1 is MDHEN and CDR2 SYDVKM.

This clonotype was counted only a few times. The rearrangement uses TRBV27 and TRBJ2-3; no definite D call. This CDR3 is 12 amino acids long. V was trimmed by 5 bases and J by 4 bases, leaving 7 bases between them. Per germline, CDR1 MNHEY and CDR2 SMNVEV (reference sequence). For the CDR3, the DNA is TGTGCCAGCAGTAGAAGTGCAGATACGCAGTATTTT. Encoded protein: CASSRSADTQYF.

This clonotype was counted between two and nine times. This chain links TRBV7-9 with TRBJ2-4; 8 bases line up with TRBD1. Matching the DNA end better, TRBJ2-7 makes the J call doubtful. From germline, CDR1 is SEHNR and CDR2 FQNEAQ (reference sequence). The CDR3 length is 15 residues. CDR3 in DNA: TGTGCCAGCAGCGCCCGTTGGGACAGGTCCTACGAGCAGTACTTC. This sequence encodes CASSARWDRSYEQYF.

The chain combines TRBV10-3 with TRBJ2-7; 11 bases are a match to TRBD1. Germline values: CDR1 ENHRY, CDR2 SYGVKD. The junction had 5 bases not matched to a gene; V was cut back by 7 bases and J by 3 bases. There are 14 residues in the CDR3. In DNA form, the CDR3 reads TGTGCCATCACCCCAGGGACAGGGGGCTACGAGCAGTACTTC. Protein product: CAITPGTGGYEQYF.

The chain has TRBV7-3 and TRBJ2-7; D gene uncertain. Gene TRBJ2-1 matches the end of the DNA better, so the J call may be wrong. The CDR3 length is 15 residues. Per the germline V gene, CDR1 is SGHTA and CDR2 is FQGTGA. As DNA, the CDR3 is TGTGCCAGCAGCTCTTATTCGGCCCCCTCTAATGAGCAGTTCTTC. It specifies CASSSYSAPSNEQFF.